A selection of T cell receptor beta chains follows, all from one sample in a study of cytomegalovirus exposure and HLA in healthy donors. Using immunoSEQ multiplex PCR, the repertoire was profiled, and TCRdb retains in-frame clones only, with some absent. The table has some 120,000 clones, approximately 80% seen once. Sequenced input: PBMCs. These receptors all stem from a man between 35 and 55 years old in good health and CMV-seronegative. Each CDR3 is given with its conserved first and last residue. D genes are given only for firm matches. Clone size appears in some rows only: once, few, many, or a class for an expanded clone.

CDR3aa: CASSPRSGYNEQFF; CDR3nt: TGTGCCAGCAGCCCCCGGAGCGGCTACAATGAGCAGTTCTTC; v_gene: TRBV7-3; d_gene: -; j_gene: TRBJ2-1; abundance: once
CDR3aa: CASSPPGTGGYNEQFF; CDR3nt: TGTGCCAGCTCACCACCCGGGACAGGGGGCTACAATGAGCAGTTCTTC; v_gene: TRBV18; d_gene: TRBD1; j_gene: TRBJ2-1; abundance: -
CDR3aa: CASSLLRIQPQHF; CDR3nt: TGTGCCAGCAGCCTCCTGAGGATTCAGCCCCAGCATTTT; v_gene: TRBV28; d_gene: -; j_gene: TRBJ1-5; abundance: -
CDR3aa: CASSAGSNQPQHF; CDR3nt: TGTGCCAGCAGTGCAGGTTCCAATCAGCCCCAGCATTTT; v_gene: TRBV25-1; d_gene: -; j_gene: TRBJ1-5; abundance: -
CDR3aa: CASSSEVDQPQHF; CDR3nt: TGTGCCAGCAGCTCGGAGGTAGATCAGCCCCAGCATTTT; v_gene: TRBV5-4; d_gene: -; j_gene: TRBJ1-5; abundance: few
CDR3aa: CASGRTSAPTDTQYF; CDR3nt: TGCGCCAGCGGGAGGACTAGCGCCCCCACAGATACGCAGTATTTT; v_gene: TRBV5-1; d_gene: TRBD2; j_gene: TRBJ2-3; abundance: -
CDR3aa: CASSFDRVQETQYF; CDR3nt: TGTGCCAGCAGTTTCGACAGGGTGCAAGAGACCCAGTACTTC; v_gene: TRBV6-5; d_gene: TRBD1; j_gene: TRBJ2-5; abundance: -
CDR3aa: CASSRREQGTEETQYF; CDR3nt: TGTGCCAGCAGCCGCCGCGAACAGGGGACGGAAGAGACCCAGTACTTC; v_gene: TRBV6-6; d_gene: TRBD1; j_gene: TRBJ2-5; abundance: few
CDR3aa: CASSQVGSGTGELFF; CDR3nt: TGCGCCAGCAGCCAAGTTGGGAGTGGCACCGGGGAGCTGTTTTTT; v_gene: TRBV4-3; d_gene: -; j_gene: TRBJ2-2; abundance: -
CDR3aa: CASSEGWGGMGQETQYF; CDR3nt: TGTGCCAGCAGCGAGGGATGGGGGGGGATGGGCCAAGAGACCCAGTACTTC; v_gene: TRBV9; d_gene: TRBD2; j_gene: TRBJ2-5; abundance: -
CDR3aa: CASSGVAGASYEQYF; CDR3nt: TGTGCCAGCAGTGGGGTAGCGGGAGCCAGTTACGAGCAGTACTTC; v_gene: TRBV27; d_gene: TRBD2; j_gene: TRBJ2-7; abundance: -
CDR3aa: CAGSYSSHQYF; CDR3nt: TGTGCCGGCAGTTACTCGTCCCACCAGTACTTC; v_gene: TRBV6-5; d_gene: -; j_gene: TRBJ2-5; abundance: once
CDR3aa: CASSPIRAAGELFF; CDR3nt: TGTGCCAGCAGCCCGATTCGCGCGGCCGGGGAGCTGTTTTTT; v_gene: TRBV7-3; d_gene: -; j_gene: TRBJ2-2; abundance: -
CDR3aa: CASSLVAGASYEQYF; CDR3nt: TGTGCCAGCAGCTTAGTGGCGGGGGCTTCCTACGAGCAGTACTTC; v_gene: TRBV7-7; d_gene: -; j_gene: TRBJ2-7; abundance: -
CDR3aa: CASSKIHLTGYGYTF; CDR3nt: TGTGCCAGCAGTAAGATACACCTAACAGGCTATGGCTACACCTTC; v_gene: TRBV6-5; d_gene: -; j_gene: TRBJ1-2; abundance: once
CDR3aa: CASSRRGQGSSYEQYF; CDR3nt: TGTGCCAGCAGTCGGAGGGGACAGGGGAGCTCCTACGAGCAGTACTTC; v_gene: TRBV27; d_gene: TRBD1; j_gene: TRBJ2-7; abundance: once
CDR3aa: CASRSLKPPYEQYF; CDR3nt: TGTGCCAGCAGATCACTAAAGCCTCCCTACGAGCAGTACTTC; v_gene: TRBV6-6; d_gene: -; j_gene: TRBJ2-7; abundance: -
CDR3aa: CASSQGGLYNNEQFF; CDR3nt: TGCGCCAGCAGCCAAGGTGGGCTCTATAACAATGAGCAGTTCTTC; v_gene: TRBV4-3; d_gene: -; j_gene: TRBJ2-1; abundance: -
CDR3aa: CASSQDAGFGGDYGYTF; CDR3nt: TGCGCCAGCAGCCAAGATGCAGGTTTTGGCGGGGATTATGGCTACACCTTC; v_gene: TRBV4-1; d_gene: -; j_gene: TRBJ1-2; abundance: -
CDR3aa: CASSIGRQGTGRETQYF; CDR3nt: TGTGCCAGTAGTATCGGTCGACAAGGGACAGGCCGAGAGACCCAGTACTTC; v_gene: TRBV19; d_gene: TRBD1; j_gene: TRBJ2-5; abundance: -
CDR3aa: CASRPDRTVYGYTF; CDR3nt: TGTGCCAGTCGCCCGGACAGGACGGTCTATGGCTACACCTTC; v_gene: TRBV19; d_gene: TRBD1; j_gene: TRBJ1-2; abundance: -
CDR3aa: CAWSSQLMGPGYTF; CDR3nt: TGTGCCTGGAGTTCCCAGTTGATGGGGCCGGGCTACACCTTC; v_gene: TRBV30; d_gene: -; j_gene: TRBJ1-2; abundance: -
CDR3aa: CAWSPDRENQYF; CDR3nt: TGTGCCTGGAGCCCGGACAGGGAAAACCAGTACTTC; v_gene: TRBV30; d_gene: TRBD1; j_gene: TRBJ2-5; abundance: -
CDR3aa: CASSFQGSTGELFF; CDR3nt: TGTGCCAGCAGCTTCCAGGGGAGCACCGGGGAGCTGTTTTTT; v_gene: TRBV11-2; d_gene: -; j_gene: TRBJ2-2; abundance: -
CDR3aa: CASTPGLAGVNEQFF; CDR3nt: TGCGCCAGCACTCCGGGACTAGCGGGGGTGAATGAGCAGTTCTTC; v_gene: TRBV10-2; d_gene: TRBD2; j_gene: TRBJ2-1; abundance: few
CDR3aa: CSVPSATDTQYF; CDR3nt: TGCAGCGTTCCCAGTGCCACAGATACGCAGTATTTT; v_gene: TRBV29-1; d_gene: -; j_gene: TRBJ2-3; abundance: -
CDR3aa: CASSLEGRSTEAFF; CDR3nt: TGTGCCAGCAGCTTAGAGGGTAGGAGCACTGAAGCTTTCTTT; v_gene: TRBV11-2; d_gene: -; j_gene: TRBJ1-1; abundance: -
CDR3aa: CASSLLTPSNQPQHF; CDR3nt: TGTGCCAGCAGTCTCCTGACACCTAGCAATCAGCCCCAGCATTTT; v_gene: TRBV28; d_gene: -; j_gene: TRBJ1-5; abundance: -
CDR3aa: CASSLAGGNGYTF; CDR3nt: TGTGCCAGCAGCTTAGCCGGGGGGAATGGCTACACCTTC; v_gene: TRBV7-8; d_gene: -; j_gene: TRBJ1-2; abundance: -
CDR3aa: CSSRDRGHEKLFF; CDR3nt: TGTTCCAGCAGGGACAGGGGACATGAAAAACTGTTTTTT; v_gene: TRBV7-9; d_gene: TRBD1; j_gene: TRBJ1-4; abundance: -
CDR3aa: CASSEGTGNQPQHF; CDR3nt: TGTGCCAGCAGCGAAGGCACAGGGAATCAGCCCCAGCATTTT; v_gene: TRBV9; d_gene: -; j_gene: TRBJ1-5; abundance: -
CDR3aa: CATSRDRGRESVGAGANGLTF; CDR3nt: TGTGCCACCAGCAGAGATCGCGGCAGGGAAAGTGTTGGTGCTGGGGCCAACGGCCTGACTTTC; v_gene: TRBV15; d_gene: -; j_gene: TRBJ2-6; abundance: once
CDR3aa: CASRGGGTGELFF; CDR3nt: TGCGCCTCTAGGGGGGGAGGCACCGGGGAGCTGTTTTTT; v_gene: TRBV4-3; d_gene: -; j_gene: TRBJ2-2; abundance: -
CDR3aa: CASSPGSLSYEQYF; CDR3nt: TGTGCCAGCTCACCGGGGAGCTTGTCCTACGAGCAGTACTTC; v_gene: TRBV18; d_gene: -; j_gene: TRBJ2-7; abundance: -
CDR3aa: CASSRARGTDTQYF; CDR3nt: TGTGCCAGTAGTAGAGCGAGGGGGACAGATACGCAGTATTTT; v_gene: TRBV19; d_gene: -; j_gene: TRBJ2-3; abundance: -
CDR3aa: CASSLNGWSYNEQFF; CDR3nt: TGTGCCAGCAGCTTAAACGGGTGGTCCTACAATGAGCAGTTCTTC; v_gene: TRBV7-7; d_gene: -; j_gene: TRBJ2-1; abundance: -
CDR3aa: CASSPVKTGFEKLFF; CDR3nt: TGTGCCAGCTCACCAGTAAAGACAGGGTTTGAAAAACTGTTTTTT; v_gene: TRBV18; d_gene: TRBD1; j_gene: TRBJ1-4; abundance: -
CDR3aa: CASSPTLASGGLNEQFF; CDR3nt: TGTGCCAGCAGCCCCACCCTCGCTAGCGGGGGCCTAAATGAGCAGTTCTTC; v_gene: TRBV7-2; d_gene: TRBD2; j_gene: TRBJ2-1; abundance: few
CDR3aa: CSVVYLAEYNEQFF; CDR3nt: TGCAGCGTTGTGTACCTAGCGGAGTACAATGAGCAGTTCTTC; v_gene: TRBV29-1; d_gene: TRBD2; j_gene: TRBJ2-1; abundance: -
CDR3aa: CASSRPEGQETQYF; CDR3nt: TGTGCCAGCAGCCGACCGGAGGGGCAGGAGACCCAGTACTTC; v_gene: TRBV5-6; d_gene: -; j_gene: TRBJ2-5; abundance: once
CDR3aa: CASSPPGGPTIYGYTF; CDR3nt: TGTGCCAGCAGCCCCCCCGGGGGGCCCACAATATATGGCTACACCTTC; v_gene: TRBV28; d_gene: -; j_gene: TRBJ1-2; abundance: -
CDR3aa: CASSLNIGELFF; CDR3nt: TGTGCCAGCAGCTTAAATATCGGGGAGCTGTTTTTT; v_gene: TRBV11-2; d_gene: -; j_gene: TRBJ2-2; abundance: -
CDR3aa: CASSFNQGKGQGVGGMNTEAFF; CDR3nt: TGCGCCAGCAGTTTCAATCAGGGTAAGGGACAGGGGGTCGGAGGGATGAACACTGAAGCTTTCTTT; v_gene: TRBV23-1; d_gene: TRBD1; j_gene: TRBJ1-1; abundance: -
CDR3aa: CALNFLRTGEAFF; CDR3nt: TGTGCCCTAAACTTTCTTAGGACAGGGGAAGCTTTCTTT; v_gene: TRBV30; d_gene: TRBD1; j_gene: TRBJ1-1; abundance: -
CDR3aa: CASSPLPGGSETQYF; CDR3nt: TGTGCTAGCAGCCCCCTCCCGGGCGGGAGTGAGACCCAGTACTTC; v_gene: TRBV7-7; d_gene: TRBD2; j_gene: TRBJ2-5; abundance: -
CDR3aa: CASSGSGGRNQPQHF; CDR3nt: TGTGCCAGCTCGGGCTCAGGGGGCCGCAATCAGCCCCAGCATTTT; v_gene: TRBV18; d_gene: TRBD1; j_gene: TRBJ1-5; abundance: -
CDR3aa: CASSQASGAAYEQYF; CDR3nt: TGCGCCAGCAGCCAAGCTAGCGGGGCCGCCTACGAGCAGTACTTC; v_gene: TRBV4-3; d_gene: TRBD2; j_gene: TRBJ2-7; abundance: -
CDR3aa: CASSRGGLQSYEQYF; CDR3nt: TGTGCCAGCAGCCGGGGGGGACTACAGTCCTACGAGCAGTACTTC; v_gene: TRBV11-2; d_gene: TRBD2; j_gene: TRBJ2-7; abundance: -
CDR3aa: CASSQETGLPNEKLFF; CDR3nt: TGCGCCAGCAGCCAGGAGACAGGGCTCCCTAATGAAAAACTGTTTTTT; v_gene: TRBV4-3; d_gene: TRBD1; j_gene: TRBJ1-4; abundance: -
CDR3aa: CASSSHSGQGILFF; CDR3nt: TGTGCCAGCAGTTCGCATTCGGGACAGGGGATTTTGTTTTTT; v_gene: TRBV28; d_gene: TRBD1; j_gene: TRBJ1-4; abundance: -
CDR3aa: CASTRDSGPGELFF; CDR3nt: TGTGCCAGCACCCGGGACTCAGGCCCCGGGGAGCTGTTTTTT; v_gene: TRBV5-6; d_gene: -; j_gene: TRBJ2-2; abundance: -
CDR3aa: CASSLLGGYTF; CDR3nt: TGTGCCAGCAGTCTCCTCGGGGGCTACACCTTC; v_gene: TRBV27; d_gene: -; j_gene: TRBJ1-2; abundance: few
CDR3aa: CASARTSGRGTDTQYF; CDR3nt: TGCGCCAGCGCCCGGACTAGCGGGAGGGGCACAGATACGCAGTATTTT; v_gene: TRBV5-1; d_gene: TRBD2; j_gene: TRBJ2-3; abundance: -